Shown below are 19 T cell receptor beta chains from a single sample sequenced in a study of T cell repertoires in cytomegalovirus infection. TCRdb ran MiXCR on the reads and lists one entry per CDR3 protein. The table records under 200,000 distinct CDR3 sequences, roughly 9% of them present only once. The sequencing input was PBMCs. Receptors were obtained from a human donor in good health (CMV status not recorded). Some clones in this sample may be carry-over from other donors' samples.

This clonotype was found a few times. The chain joins TRBV28 to TRBJ2-7, with 8 bases aligning to TRBD2. The CDR3 length is 14 residues. The J segment lost 5 bases and the V segment lost 3 bases, leaving 6 bases of the junction unmatched. Germline-derived CDR1 and CDR2 are MDHEN and SYDVKM. The CDR3 sequence: CASSFGLAVNEQYF. CDR3 sequence (DNA): TGTGCCAGCAGTTTCGGACTAGCCGTTAACGAGCAGTACTTC.

This clonotype was picked up many times. The CDR3 DNA reads as TGCGCCAGCAGCCGACTAGCGGGGGGCACAGATACGCAGTATTTT. Its translation is CASSRLAGGTDTQYF. The chain joins TRBV5-1 to TRBJ2-3; TRBD2 aligns across 12 bases. The CDR3 spans 15 residues. The ends lost 4 bases at V and 1 base at J; junction bases unmatched: 1. Germline V CDR1 and CDR2: SGHRS, YFSETQ. The full variable domain, with the rest looked up from reference TRBV5-1 and TRBJ2-3, is KAGVTQTPRYLIKTRGQQVTLSCSPISGHRSVSWYQQTPGQGLQFLFEYFSETQRNKGNFPGRFSGRQFSNSRSEMNVSTLELGDSALYLCASSRLAGGTDTQYFGPGTRLTVL.

This clonotype showed up many times. The CDR3 coding sequence is TGTGCCAGCAGCTTAGGTGGGGCCGGGGCCTACAATGAGCAGTTCTTC. Its protein is CASSLGGAGAYNEQFF. The J gene is TRBJ2-1, the V gene TRBV7-2; D might be TRBD1 or TRBD2, each matching 5 bases. CDR1 and CDR2 from the germline V gene are SGHTA and FQGNSA. V lost 1 base, J lost 2 bases, and 12 bases lay in between. The CDR3 has 16 amino acids.

This clonotype came up a few times. The chain couples TRBV2 to TRBJ1-1; 7 bases fit TRBD1. CDR1 and CDR2 (germline): SNHLY, FYNNEI. There are 13 residues in the CDR3. V shed 9 bases, J shed 3 bases, and the junction held 7 bases outside the gene matches. CDR3 DNA sequence: TGTGCCAGACGGAACGGGACAGACACTGAAGCTTTCTTT. Residues: CARRNGTDTEAFF.

V is TRBV6-2 or TRBV6-3 and J is TRBJ2-1; 15 nucleotides line up with TRBD2. The CDR3 totals 16 residues. Germline CDR1 reads MNHEY; CDR2 reads SVGEGT. The ends lost 5 bases at V and 4 bases at J; junction bases unmatched: 3. The CDR3: CASSRTSGGGYNEQFF. CDR3 nucleotide sequence: TGTGCCAGCAGTCGGACTAGCGGGGGGGGGTACAATGAGCAGTTCTTC.

In this sample, this clonotype turned up a few times. This chain joins TRBV5-1 and TRBJ2-2, with D perhaps given as TRBD1 or TRBD2 (5 bases each). Trimming took off 0 bases at V and 6 bases at J, with 9 bases between the two ends. The CDR3 is 14 residues long. Germline CDR1 is SGHRS and CDR2 is YFSETQ. The CDR3 spells CASSLVPGPGELFF. The CDR3 DNA follows: TGCGCCAGCAGCTTGGTTCCGGGACCCGGGGAGCTGTTTTTT.

This clonotype was observed a few times. V gene TRBV20-1 combines with J gene TRBJ2-5, with D possibly called TRBD1 or TRBD2 (5 bases each). CDR1 is DFQATT, CDR2 SNEGSKA, per germline (reference sequence). The V end was cut by 7 bases, the J end by 9 bases, with 21 bases between. The CDR3 consists of 13 residues. As DNA, the CDR3 is TGCAGTGTCAGAGGCAGAGGGGCTCGGGCCCAGTACTTC. This translates into CSVRGRGARAQYF.

The sample holds many counts of this clonotype. This CDR3 is CASSRWRFNVLTF. The CDR3, as DNA: TGTGCCAGCAGCCGGTGGCGCTTTAACGTCCTGACTTTC. The chain uses TRBV28 and TRBJ2-6; D remains ambiguous. CDR3 length: 13 amino acids. V was pared by 6 bases and J by 10 bases, with 13 bases between. Germline values: CDR1 MDHEN, CDR2 SYDVKM.

Many counts were recorded for this clonotype. The chain has TRBV14 and TRBJ2-3; D remains unclear. The germline CDR1 and CDR2 sequences are SGHDN and FVKESK. V was clipped by 2 bases and J by 6 bases, with 9 bases between them. The CDR3 length is 13 residues. The CDR3 DNA follows: TGTGCCAGCAGCCAACACTCTGCCGATACGCAGTATTTT. It yields the protein CASSQHSADTQYF.

This rearrangement joins TRBV23-1 to TRBJ2-2, with D perhaps TRBD1 (6 bases). TRBV23-1 is an ORF; its function is uncertain. V gave up 3 bases and J gave up 3 bases, with 8 bases separating them. This CDR3 region has 14 residues. This CDR3 reads CASSHHRDTGELFF. CDR3 DNA sequence: TGCGCCAGCAGTCACCACAGGGACACCGGGGAGCTGTTTTTT.

This clonotype occurred a few times. The V gene is TRBV18, the J gene TRBJ2-7; D is unresolved. V dropped 2 bases and J dropped 6 bases, with 8 bases sitting between them. This CDR3 is 12 amino acids long. CDR1 and CDR2 from the germline V gene are KGHSH and LQKENI. CDR3 amino acids: CASSPEIGEQYF. CDR3 nucleotide sequence: TGTGCCAGCTCACCAGAAATCGGCGAGCAGTACTTC.

This clonotype was observed many times. CDR3 sequence: CASSSSILGGYTF. CDR3 in DNA: TGTGCCAGCAGTTCGTCGATATTGGGTGGCTACACCTTC. V and J are TRBV27 and TRBJ1-2; no clear D gene. The V end was cut by 4 bases, the J end by 7 bases, with 13 bases between. Germline CDR1 MNHEY, CDR2 SMNVEV (reference sequence). CDR3 size: 13 residues.

This clonotype was counted at least ten times. The V gene is TRBV19, the J gene TRBJ2-3; D might be TRBD2 (5 bases). The ends were cut back, 5 bases at V and 2 bases at J, with 8 bases in the middle. This CDR3 region has 13 residues. Germline CDR1 reads LNHDA; CDR2 reads SQIVND (reference sequence). As DNA, the CDR3 is TGTGCCAGTAGTTCGGGATACACAGATACGCAGTATTTT. Its translation: CASSSGYTDTQYF.

The V call is TRBV29-1, the J call TRBJ1-1; tentative D call: TRBD1 (5 bases). CDR3 size: 14 residues. Trimming took 6 bases from V and 0 from J, leaving 14 bases between them. Germline loops: CDR1 SQVTM, CDR2 ANQGSEA. CDR3 sequence (DNA): TGCAGCGTCGCCCGGGGGGGGGTGAACACTGAAGCTTTCTTT. It encodes CSVARGGVNTEAFF.

This clonotype was found many times. The chain couples TRBV10-3 to TRBJ2-2; TRBD2 might be the D (6 bases). The ends were cut back, 6 bases at V and 0 bases at J, with 11 bases in the middle. In germline, CDR1 is ENHRY, CDR2 SYGVKD. This CDR3 region has 15 residues. The DNA for the CDR3 is TGTGCCATCAGAATAGCGGACGCGAACACCGGGGAGCTGTTTTTT. Its translation: CAIRIADANTGELFF.

This clonotype was observed a few times. V gene TRBV4-3 combines with J gene TRBJ2-6, with D possibly TRBD2 on 5 matching bases. This CDR3 has 15 residues. V shed 4 bases and J shed 4 bases, with 11 bases lying between them. Germline lookup yields CDR1 LGHNA and CDR2 YSLEER. CDR3 in DNA: TGCGCCAGCAGCCCCGACGGGGTGGGGGCCAACGTCCTGACTTTC. Residues: CASSPDGVGANVLTF.

This clonotype was detected ten times or more. CDR3 protein: CASSLSGGASYEQYF. CDR3 nucleotides: TGTGCCAGCAGCCTTAGCGGGGGGGCTTCCTACGAGCAGTACTTC. V is TRBV7-2 and J is TRBJ2-7; 11 bases are shared with TRBD2. This CDR3 is 15 amino acids long. The germline gives CDR1 SGHTA, CDR2 FQGNSA. V trimming: 5 bases; J trimming: 1 base; junction bases outside the gene matches: 4. Variable domain in full (rest from reference TRBV7-2 and TRBJ2-7): GAGVSQSPSNKVTEKGKDVELRCDPISGHTALYWYRQSLGQGLEFLIYFQGNSAPDKSGLPSDRFSAERTGGSVSTLTIQRTQQEDSAVYLCASSLSGGASYEQYFGPGTRLTVT.

This clonotype was seen at least ten times. The rearrangement joins TRBV7-2 to TRBJ2-3; D unresolved. From germline, CDR1 is SGHTA and CDR2 FQGNSA. V lost 2 bases, J lost 1 base, and 7 bases lay in between. CDR3 length: 14 residues. CDR3 sequence: CASSLNSGTDTQYF. The CDR3 DNA reads as TGTGCCAGCAGCTTAAACAGCGGCACAGATACGCAGTATTTT. The whole variable domain, remainder taken from reference TRBV7-2 and TRBJ2-3, is GAGVSQSPSNKVTEKGKDVELRCDPISGHTALYWYRQSLGQGLEFLIYFQGNSAPDKSGLPSDRFSAERTGGSVSTLTIQRTQQEDSAVYLCASSLNSGTDTQYFGPGTRLTVL.

This chain links TRBV2 with TRBJ1-1; 10 bases map to TRBD1. The CDR3 loop spans 14 amino acids. The junction had 7 bases not matched to a gene; V was cut back by 7 bases and J by 5 bases. Germline V gene lookup returns CDR1 SNHLY and CDR2 FYNNEI. The CDR3 region is CASIDRGPGTEAFF. DNA of the CDR3: TGTGCCAGCATAGACAGGGGGCCCGGGACTGAAGCTTTCTTT.